The source of this TCR beta chain is a study of cytomegalovirus exposure and HLA in healthy donors. Notes on this clone: Its matching antigen is unknown.

V was trimmed by 2 bases and J by 5 bases, leaving 13 bases between them. The CDR3 runs to 16 residues. The germline CDR1 and CDR2 sequences are MNHEY and SVGAGI. General study findings and limits: Common viral pathogens seemed to be connected with several of the most significant clusters, according to a later analysis. The likely explanation for a cluster of highly shared sequence variants was sequencing artifact.

PCR amplification relied on 60 Vbeta primers (plus 13 Jbeta primers). Clones were sequenced by immunoSEQ multiplex PCR, and TCRdb holds only the in-frame ones, with some missing. This sample carries around 150,000 clones, with over 1% going to the ten biggest clones. This chain links TRBV6-5 with TRBJ1-6; unclear D gene. The receptor comes from a woman aged 60-70 years in good health and CMV-seronegative. Input material: PBMCs. The CDR3 region is CASSYERARHNSPLHF. In DNA, the CDR3 is TGTGCCAGCAGTTACGAGCGGGCCAGGCATAATTCACCCCTCCACTTT.